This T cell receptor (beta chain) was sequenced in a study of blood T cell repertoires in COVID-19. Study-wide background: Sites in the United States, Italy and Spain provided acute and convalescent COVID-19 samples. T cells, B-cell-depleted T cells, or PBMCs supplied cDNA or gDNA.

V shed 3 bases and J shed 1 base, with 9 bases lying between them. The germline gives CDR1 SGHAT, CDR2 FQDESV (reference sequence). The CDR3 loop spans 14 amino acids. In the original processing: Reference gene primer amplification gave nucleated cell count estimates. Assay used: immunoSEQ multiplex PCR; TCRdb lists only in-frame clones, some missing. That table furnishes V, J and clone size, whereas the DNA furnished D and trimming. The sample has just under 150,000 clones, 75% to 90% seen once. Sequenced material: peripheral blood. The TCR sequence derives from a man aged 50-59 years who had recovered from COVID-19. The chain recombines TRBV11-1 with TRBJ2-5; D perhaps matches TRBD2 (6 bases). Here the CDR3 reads CASSFRGTQETQYF. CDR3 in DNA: TGTGCCAGCAGCTTCCGCGGGACCCAAGAGACCCAGTACTTC.